This note documents a single T cell receptor beta chain sequence. Antigen: not known. The data are from a study of beta chain features in type 1 diabetes. Study conclusions and caveats: Researchers caution that PCR might favor shorter templates, equally among patients and controls. For type 1 diabetes patients, VDJ junctions showed fewer insertions and more deletions. TCRB CDR3s were moderately but significantly shorter in Type 1 diabetes patients in all four CD4+ subsets.

Trimming took 5 bases from V and 3 from J; bases not matched to a gene: 8. The germline CDR1 and CDR2 sequences are SEHNR and FQNEAQ (reference sequence). CDR3 size: 15 residues. The study reverse transcribed the entire isolated RNA, so it sequenced expressed TCRB transcripts. The average output of naive, central memory and regulatory T cell samples was several million reads. This table comes from immunoSEQ multiplex PCR, and its TCRdb copy is limited to in-frame clones, with some not included. Of around 710,000 clones in the sample, around 12% were seen once. The receptor was derived from a man younger than 45 with type 1 diabetes. Sequenced: naive CD4+ T cells from blood. The genes are TRBV7-9 and TRBJ2-3; 7 bases are a match to TRBD2. CDR3: CASSARLAETDTQYF. DNA of the CDR3: TGTGCCAGCAGCGCCCGACTAGCTGAGACAGATACGCAGTATTTT.